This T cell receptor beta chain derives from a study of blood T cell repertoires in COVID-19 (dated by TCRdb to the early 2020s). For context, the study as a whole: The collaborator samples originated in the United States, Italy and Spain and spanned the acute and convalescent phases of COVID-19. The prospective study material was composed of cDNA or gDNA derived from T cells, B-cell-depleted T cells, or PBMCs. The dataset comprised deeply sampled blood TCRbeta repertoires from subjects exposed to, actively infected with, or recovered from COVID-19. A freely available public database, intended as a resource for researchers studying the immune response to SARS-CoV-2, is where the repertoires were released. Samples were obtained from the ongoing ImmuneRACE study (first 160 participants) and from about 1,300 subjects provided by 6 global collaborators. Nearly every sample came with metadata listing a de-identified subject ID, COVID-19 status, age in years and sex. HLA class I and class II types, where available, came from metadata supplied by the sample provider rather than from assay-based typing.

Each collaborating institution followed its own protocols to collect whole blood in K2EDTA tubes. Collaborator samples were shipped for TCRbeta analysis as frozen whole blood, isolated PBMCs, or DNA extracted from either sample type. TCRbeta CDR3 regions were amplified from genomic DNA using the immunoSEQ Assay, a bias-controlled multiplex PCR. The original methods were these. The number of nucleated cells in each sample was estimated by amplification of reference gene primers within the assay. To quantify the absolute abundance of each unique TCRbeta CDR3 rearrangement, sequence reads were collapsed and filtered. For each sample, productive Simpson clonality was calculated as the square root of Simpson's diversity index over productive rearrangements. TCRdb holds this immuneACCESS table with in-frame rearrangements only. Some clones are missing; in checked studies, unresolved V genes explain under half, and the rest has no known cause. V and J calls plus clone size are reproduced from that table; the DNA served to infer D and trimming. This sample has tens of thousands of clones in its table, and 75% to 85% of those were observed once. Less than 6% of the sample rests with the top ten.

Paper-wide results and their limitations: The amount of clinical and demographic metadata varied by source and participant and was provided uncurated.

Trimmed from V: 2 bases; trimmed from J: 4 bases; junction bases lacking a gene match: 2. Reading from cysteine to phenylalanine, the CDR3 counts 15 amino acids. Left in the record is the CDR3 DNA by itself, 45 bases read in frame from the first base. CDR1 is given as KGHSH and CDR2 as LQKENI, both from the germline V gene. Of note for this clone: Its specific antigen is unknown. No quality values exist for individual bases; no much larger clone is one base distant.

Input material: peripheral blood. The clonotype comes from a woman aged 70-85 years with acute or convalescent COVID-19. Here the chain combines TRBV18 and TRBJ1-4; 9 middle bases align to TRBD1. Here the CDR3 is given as CASSPRTGVNEKLFF. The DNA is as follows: TGTGCCAGCTCACCAAGGACAGGGGTTAATGAAAAACTGTTTTTT.